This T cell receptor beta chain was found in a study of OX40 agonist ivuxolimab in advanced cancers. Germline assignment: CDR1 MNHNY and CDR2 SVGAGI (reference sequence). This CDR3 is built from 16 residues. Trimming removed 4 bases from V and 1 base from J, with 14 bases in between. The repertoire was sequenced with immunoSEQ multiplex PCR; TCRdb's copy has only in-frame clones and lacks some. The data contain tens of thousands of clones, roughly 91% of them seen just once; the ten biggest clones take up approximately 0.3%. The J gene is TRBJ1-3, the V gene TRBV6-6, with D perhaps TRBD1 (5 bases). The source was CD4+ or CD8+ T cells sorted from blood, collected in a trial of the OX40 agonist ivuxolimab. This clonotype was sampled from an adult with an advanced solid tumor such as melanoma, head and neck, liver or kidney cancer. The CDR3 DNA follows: TGTGCCAGCAGTTCCCCCACCCCAGGGTCTGGAAACACCATATATTTT. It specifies CASSSPTPGSGNTIYF.